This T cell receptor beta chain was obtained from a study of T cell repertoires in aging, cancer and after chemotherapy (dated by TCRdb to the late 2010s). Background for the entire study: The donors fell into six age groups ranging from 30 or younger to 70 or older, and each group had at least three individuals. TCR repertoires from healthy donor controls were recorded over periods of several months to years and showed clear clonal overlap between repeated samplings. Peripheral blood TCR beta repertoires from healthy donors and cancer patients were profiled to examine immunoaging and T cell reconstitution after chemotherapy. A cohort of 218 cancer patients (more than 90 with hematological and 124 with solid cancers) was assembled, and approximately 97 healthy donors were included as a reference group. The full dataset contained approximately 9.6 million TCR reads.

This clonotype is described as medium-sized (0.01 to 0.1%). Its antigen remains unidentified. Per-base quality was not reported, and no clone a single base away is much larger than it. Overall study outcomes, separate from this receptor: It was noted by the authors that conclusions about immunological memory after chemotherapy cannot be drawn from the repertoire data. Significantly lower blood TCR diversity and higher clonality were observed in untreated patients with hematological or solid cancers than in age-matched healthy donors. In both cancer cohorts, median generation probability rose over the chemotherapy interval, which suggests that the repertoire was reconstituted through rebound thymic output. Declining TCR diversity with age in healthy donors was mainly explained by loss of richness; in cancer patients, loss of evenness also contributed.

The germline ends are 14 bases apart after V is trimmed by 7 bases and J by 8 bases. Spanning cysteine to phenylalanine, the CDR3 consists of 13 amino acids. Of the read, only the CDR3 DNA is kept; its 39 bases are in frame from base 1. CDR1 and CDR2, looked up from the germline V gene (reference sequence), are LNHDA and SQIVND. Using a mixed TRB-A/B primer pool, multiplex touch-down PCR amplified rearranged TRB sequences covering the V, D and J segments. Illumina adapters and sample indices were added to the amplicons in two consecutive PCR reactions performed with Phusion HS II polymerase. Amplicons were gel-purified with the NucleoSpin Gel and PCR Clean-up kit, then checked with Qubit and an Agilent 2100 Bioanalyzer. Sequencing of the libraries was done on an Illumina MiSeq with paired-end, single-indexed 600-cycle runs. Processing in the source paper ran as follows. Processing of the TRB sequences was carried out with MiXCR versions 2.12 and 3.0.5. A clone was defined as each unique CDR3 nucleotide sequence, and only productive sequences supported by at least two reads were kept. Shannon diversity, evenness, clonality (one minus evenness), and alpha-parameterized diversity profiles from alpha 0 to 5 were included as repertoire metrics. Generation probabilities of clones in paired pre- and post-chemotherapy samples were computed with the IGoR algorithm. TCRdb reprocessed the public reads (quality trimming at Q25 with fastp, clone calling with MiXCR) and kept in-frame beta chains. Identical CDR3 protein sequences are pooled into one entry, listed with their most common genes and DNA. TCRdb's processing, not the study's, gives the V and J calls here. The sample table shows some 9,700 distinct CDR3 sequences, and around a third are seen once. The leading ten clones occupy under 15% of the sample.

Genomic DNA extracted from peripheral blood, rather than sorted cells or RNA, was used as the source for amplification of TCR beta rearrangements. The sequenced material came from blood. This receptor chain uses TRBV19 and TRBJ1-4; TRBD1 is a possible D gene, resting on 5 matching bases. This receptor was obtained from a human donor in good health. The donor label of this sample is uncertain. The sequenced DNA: TGTGCCAGTATGCGGGGCGTAAAGGAAAAACTGTTTTTT. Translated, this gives CASMRGVKEKLFF.